This T cell receptor (beta chain) is from a study of T-cell reconstitution after alpha-beta-depleted transplantation in children. V was clipped by 4 bases and J by 9 bases, with 22 bases between them. CDR3 size: 16 residues. As it was prepared, the TCRbeta library received unique molecular identifiers. TCRdb called the PCR reads again in MiXCR, with one record for every CDR3 protein. Of a few hundred thousand distinct CDR3 sequences listed, about 17% were seen once; the top ten hold about 3.1%. The V gene is TRBV12-3 or TRBV12-4, the J gene TRBJ2-4, with D perhaps matching TRBD2 (6 bases). The starting material was PBMCs from the stem cell graft donor, obtained from the stem cell graft. The TCR was taken from a human donor who donated a stem cell graft to a child with acute lymphoblastic leukemia. Written as DNA, the CDR3 is TGTGCCAGCAGTTCCTCTTGGGGGGTCCCCTTAACCATTCAGTACTTC. Translation gives CASSSSWGVPLTIQYF.